These 29 T cell receptor beta chains came from one sample sequenced in a study of human T cells and chemical hapten exposure. Time point: patch test 3, about 24 weeks after DPC sensitization. Described treatment: therapeutic diphenylcyclopropenone sensitization with weekly scalp DPC. TCRdb analysed the RACE reads with MiXCR anew, one entry per CDR3 protein. The data show more than 100,000 distinct CDR3 sequences, around 11% seen once. The material was whole blood, obtained in connection with sensitization to the hapten diphenylcyclopropenone (DPC). The source of these receptors is a woman aged 45-60 years with alopecia areata. Some clones in this sample may be carry-over from other donors' samples.

This clonotype was seen a few times. The chain employs TRBV6-5 and TRBJ2-2; D is ambiguous. Germline V gene sequence: CDR1 MNHEY, CDR2 SVGAGI. The CDR3 consists of 15 residues. Trimming pared 0 bases from V and 3 bases from J, leaving 8 bases between. The CDR3 nucleotides are TGTGCCAGCAGTTACTCAGTCGGGTACACCGGGGAGCTGTTTTTT. It codes for CASSYSVGYTGELFF.

The chain combines TRBV6-5 with TRBJ1-3, with TRBD1 matching 7 bases. The CDR3 is 15 amino acids. The V gene's germline CDR1 is MNHEY and CDR2 SVGAGI. V was pared by 6 bases and J by 0 bases, with 5 bases of the junction left unmatched. For the CDR3, the DNA is TGTGCCAGCAGCCGAGGGGGCCCCTCTGGAAACACCATATATTTT. Protein sequence: CASSRGGPSGNTIYF.

This clonotype was counted a few times. This sequence joins TRBV20-1 and TRBJ1-4, with unresolved D. Germline CDR1 and CDR2: DFQATT and SNEGSKA (reference sequence). Deletions cut 0 bases from V and 4 bases from J, with 9 bases between. This CDR3 has 14 amino acids. CDR3 residues: CSARDVQSNEKLFF. CDR3 coding DNA: TGCAGTGCTAGAGATGTACAGAGTAATGAAAAACTGTTTTTT.

Note on this clonotype: A much larger clone is a single base away; this may be a read error. The V gene is TRBV18, the J gene TRBJ1-1, with D possibly matching TRBD1 (5 bases). This CDR3 region has 13 residues. Per germline, CDR1 KGHSH and CDR2 LQKENI. V lost 2 bases and J 4 bases, leaving 8 bases between the germline ends. The CDR3 loop is CASSPTRGTEAFF. In nucleotides, the CDR3 is TGTGCCAGCTCACCAACTAGGGGCACTGAAGCTTTCTTT.

V usage is TRBV28 and J usage is TRBJ2-7; D is possibly TRBD1 (5 bases). V gave up 8 bases and J gave up 2 bases, with 16 bases separating them. The CDR3 loop spans 14 amino acids. Germline V gene lookup returns CDR1 MDHEN and CDR2 SYDVKM. The CDR3 loop is CASALSGIPYEQYF. As DNA, the CDR3 is TGTGCCAGCGCTCTGTCAGGGATTCCCTACGAGCAGTACTTC.

This clonotype was seen ten or more times. The V and J genes are TRBV20-1 and TRBJ1-1, with a weak D call TRBD1 (5 bases). CDR3 length equals 13 residues. The germline V and J ends were trimmed by 3 bases and 4 bases, with 12 bases remaining between them. Germline CDR1 DFQATT, CDR2 SNEGSKA (reference sequence). This CDR3 is CSARGGVVTEAFF. The CDR3 bases are TGCAGTGCTAGGGGAGGGGTAGTCACTGAAGCTTTCTTT.

This clonotype was seen more than once but under ten times. This rearrangement joins TRBV6-2 or TRBV6-3 to TRBJ2-6; 15 positions agree with TRBD2. Germline V gene sequence: CDR1 MNHEY, CDR2 SVGEGT. J gave up 2 bases and V 2 bases, and 4 bases lay outside the gene matches. The CDR3 is made up of 19 amino acids. CDR3 region: CASSYLGLAGGAGANVLTF. The CDR3 coding sequence is TGTGCCAGCAGTTACCTGGGACTAGCGGGGGGCGCTGGGGCCAACGTCCTGACTTTC.

This clonotype was counted a few times. This rearrangement joins TRBV29-1 to TRBJ2-2, with no clear D. CDR1 and CDR2 from the germline V gene are SQVTM and ANQGSEA. The CDR3 contains 13 residues. The V gene lost 5 bases and the J gene lost 4 bases, with 11 bases spanning the gap. CDR3 protein: CSVREIFTGELFF. The CDR3 DNA is TGCAGCGTTCGTGAGATTTTCACCGGGGAGCTGTTTTTT.

This clonotype was detected only a few times. The genes are TRBV6-5 and TRBJ2-1, with 8 nucleotides matching TRBD1. Trimming at V came to 5 bases and at J to 7 bases, leaving 7 bases not matched to a gene. CDR1 is MNHEY, CDR2 SVGAGI, per germline. This CDR3 has 14 amino acids. The CDR3 DNA is TGTGCCAGCAGTCAGGGACAGGTCGCGAATGAGCAGTTCTTC. Translated, it gives CASSQGQVANEQFF.

The rearrangement uses TRBV2 and TRBJ1-6, with D possibly matching TRBD1 (5 bases). This CDR3 has 15 residues. The V end lost 6 bases, the J end lost 6 bases, and 15 bases lay between the germline ends. CDR1 SNHLY and CDR2 FYNNEI come from the germline V gene. For the CDR3, the DNA is TGTGCCAGCAGCCCCTTTCAGGGTAGTAATTCACCCCTCCACTTT. Its protein is CASSPFQGSNSPLHF. Full variable domain (rest looked up from reference TRBV2 and TRBJ1-6): EPEVTQTPSHQVTQMGQEVILRCVPISNHLYFYWYRQILGQKVEFLVSFYNNEISEKSEIFDDQFSVERPDGSNFTLKIRSTKLEDSAMYFCASSPFQGSNSPLHFGNGTRLTVT.

V is TRBV12-3 or TRBV12-4 and J is TRBJ2-3; a possible D gene is TRBD2 (6 bases). The CDR3 is made up of 15 amino acids. The V and J ends lost 4 bases and 0 bases respectively, with 11 bases between them. DNA for the CDR3: TGTGCCAGCAGTTCGCAGGCGGGGAGCACAGATACGCAGTATTTT. Its protein is CASSSQAGSTDTQYF.

The V gene is TRBV6-6, the J gene TRBJ2-7; unclear D gene. The V gene's germline CDR1 is MNHNY and CDR2 SVGAGI (reference sequence). The V and J ends lost 5 bases and 4 bases respectively, with 15 bases between them. The CDR3 loop spans 14 amino acids. The CDR3 region is CASSLHHQPYEQYF. CDR3 coding DNA: TGTGCCAGCAGTCTCCACCACCAGCCTTACGAGCAGTACTTC.

This clonotype was found many times. The J gene is TRBJ2-3, the V gene TRBV5-5, with 7 bases fitting TRBD2. Germline V gives CDR1 SGHKS, CDR2 YYEKEE (reference sequence). Trimming removed 4 bases from V and 0 bases from J; junction bases left unmatched: 5. The CDR3 runs to 15 residues. Here the CDR3 reads CASSRGVPSTDTQYF. In nucleotides, the CDR3 is TGTGCCAGCAGCCGGGGGGTACCTAGCACAGATACGCAGTATTTT.

V and J are TRBV5-1 and TRBJ2-1; 10 bases map to TRBD2. J lost 7 bases, V lost 2 bases, and 6 bases had no gene match. CDR3 length: 15 amino acids. CDR1 is SGHRS and CDR2 is YFSETQ in the germline V gene. CDR3 sequence (DNA): TGCGCCAGCAGCTTAAAGCGGGGGGGCCTGAATGAGCAGTTCTTC. Translated, it gives CASSLKRGGLNEQFF.

This clonotype was found a few times. V is TRBV10-3 and J is TRBJ2-7; 12 bases line up with TRBD2. The germline CDR1 and CDR2 sequences are ENHRY and SYGVKD. The CDR3 spans 14 residues. Losses at the gene ends were 4 bases for V and 2 bases for J; bases not matched to a gene: 0. The CDR3 DNA reads as TGTGCCATCAGTGGACTAGCGGGGGCCTACGAGCAGTACTTC. Protein: CAISGLAGAYEQYF.

This chain links TRBV5-1 with TRBJ1-1; TRBD1 might be the D (5 bases). Deletions cut 6 bases from V and 5 bases from J, with 17 bases between. The CDR3 length is 14 residues. The V gene's germline CDR1 is SGHRS and CDR2 YFSETQ. The CDR3 DNA sequence: TGCGCCAGCAACCCGTCGGGGCTGGAAACTGAAGCTTTCTTT. Protein: CASNPSGLETEAFF.

V is TRBV5-1 and J is TRBJ2-3; 7 bases map to TRBD1. Germline V CDR1 and CDR2: SGHRS, YFSETQ. The CDR3 sequence is 14 residues long. Trimming removed 4 bases from V and 8 bases from J; junction bases left unmatched: 10. Written as DNA, the CDR3 is TGCGCCAGCAGCCAGGGGGTTGGGGCCCCTACGCAGTATTTT. Its protein product is CASSQGVGAPTQYF.

This clonotype was picked up many times. V and J are TRBV10-3 and TRBJ2-5; 7 nucleotides agree with TRBD1. This CDR3 has 15 residues. The ends lost 6 bases at V and 2 bases at J; junction bases unmatched: 9. Germline lookup yields CDR1 ENHRY and CDR2 SYGVKD. The CDR3 spells CAIRKGAYTQETQYF. The CDR3 DNA is TGTGCCATCAGGAAGGGGGCCTATACTCAAGAGACCCAGTACTTC.

This clonotype occurred many times. The chain employs TRBV6-6 and TRBJ2-3; 9 positions match TRBD2. The CDR3 is 13 amino acids. Trimming took 9 bases from V and 5 from J; bases not matched to a gene: 6. The germline gives CDR1 MNHNY, CDR2 SVGAGI (reference sequence). Here the CDR3 DNA reads TGTGCCAGTCTGGCGGGGGGGCTAGATACGCAGTATTTT. This gives the protein CASLAGGLDTQYF.

The chain combines TRBV10-3 with TRBJ2-1; D is perhaps TRBD1 (6 bases). This CDR3 is 18 amino acids long. The germline gives CDR1 ENHRY, CDR2 SYGVKD. Trimming left V 0 bases short and J 1 base short, with 16 bases between. CDR3 loop: CAISESWEPGASYNEQFF. In DNA, the CDR3 is TGTGCCATCAGTGAGTCGTGGGAACCAGGGGCGTCCTACAATGAGCAGTTCTTC.

This clonotype was detected a few times. The J gene is TRBJ2-5, the V gene TRBV5-1; D might be TRBD1 (6 bases). The CDR3 totals 13 residues. CDR1 SGHRS and CDR2 YFSETQ come from the germline V gene. The V and J ends lost 4 bases and 7 bases respectively, with 14 bases between them. This CDR3 reads CASSATLTGTQYF. In DNA, the CDR3 is TGCGCCAGCAGCGCCACACTGACAGGGACCCAGTACTTC.

The CDR3 DNA is TGTGCCAGCAGCTTCGGAAACACCATATATTTT. Residues: CASSFGNTIYF. V is TRBV7-2 and J is TRBJ1-3; D unresolved. The germline V and J ends were trimmed by 3 bases and 4 bases, with 1 base remaining between them. The CDR3 has 11 residues. Germline V gene sequence: CDR1 SGHTA, CDR2 FQGNSA.

V is TRBV6-5 and J is TRBJ2-1; TRBD1 aligns across 7 bases. This CDR3 has 14 amino acids. CDR1 and CDR2 (germline): MNHEY, SVGAGI. The junction had 7 bases not matched to a gene; V was cut back by 5 bases and J by 6 bases. CDR3 protein: CASSLSAGGNEQFF. The CDR3 nucleotides read TGTGCCAGCAGTCTATCCGCAGGGGGCAATGAGCAGTTCTTC.

This chain connects TRBV2 to TRBJ1-6, with TRBD1 as a possible D gene (5 bases). The CDR3 extends over 13 amino acids. V was shortened by 8 bases and J by 3 bases, with 8 bases between the two germline ends. From germline, CDR1 is SNHLY and CDR2 FYNNEI. The DNA for the CDR3 is TGTGCCAGCGGTAGGGGCTATAATTCACCCCTCCACTTT. This gives the protein CASGRGYNSPLHF. The full variable domain, rest sourced from reference TRBV2 and TRBJ1-6, is EPEVTQTPSHQVTQMGQEVILRCVPISNHLYFYWYRQILGQKVEFLVSFYNNEISEKSEIFDDQFSVERPDGSNFTLKIRSTKLEDSAMYFCASGRGYNSPLHFGNGTRLTVT.

A few counts support this clonotype. A much bigger clone sits one base away, suggesting this may be a read error. V is TRBV20-1 and J is TRBJ1-2; no clear D. The CDR3 extends over 12 amino acids. Germline lookup yields CDR1 DFQATT and CDR2 SNEGSKA (reference sequence). Deletions cut 6 bases from V and 6 bases from J, with 14 bases between. This chain's CDR3 is CSAPRGNDGYTF. Here the CDR3 DNA reads TGCAGTGCCCCAAGAGGAAACGATGGCTACACCTTC.

The count of this clonotype is one. The V call is TRBV6-5, the J call TRBJ2-3, with D perhaps given as TRBD1 or TRBD2 (5 bases each). The CDR3 length is 16 residues. Germline V lookup: CDR1 MNHEY, CDR2 SVGAGI. Trimming left V 6 bases short and J 2 bases short, with 18 bases between. The CDR3 coding sequence is TGTGCCAGCAGCCCCTTATACGGGGCCTACACAGATACGCAGTATTTT. Translation gives CASSPLYGAYTDTQYF.

A note on this clonotype: A much more abundant neighbour one base away suggests this may be a read error. V and J are TRBV11-3 and TRBJ2-3; 11 bases fit TRBD2. Trimming cost V 5 bases and J 1 base; bases outside gene matches: 2. The CDR3 runs 15 residues. Germline V gene lookup returns CDR1 SGHNT and CDR2 YENEEA. The CDR3 DNA sequence: TGTGCCAGCAGCCAGGGACTAGCGGGCACAGATACGCAGTATTTT. Its translation is CASSQGLAGTDTQYF.

The chain recombines TRBV30 with TRBJ1-1, with no clear D. The CDR3 consists of 11 residues. CDR1 is GTSNPN and CDR2 is SVGIG in the germline V gene (reference sequence). The V end lost 3 bases, the J end lost 6 bases, and 8 bases lay between the germline ends. CDR3 protein: CAWSLSAEAFF. In DNA form, the CDR3 reads TGTGCCTGGAGCCTGAGCGCTGAAGCTTTCTTT.

As to this clonotype: A read error may explain this, as a much larger clone is one base away. The V and J genes are TRBV20-1 and TRBJ2-5; a possible D gene is TRBD2 (5 bases). In germline, CDR1 is DFQATT, CDR2 SNEGSKA (reference sequence). The CDR3 runs 14 residues. Deletions cut 6 bases from V and 5 bases from J, with 19 bases between. The CDR3 nucleotides read TGCAGTGCCCCGAGGAGTCGGAGGAGGGAGACCCAGTACTTC. Amino acid sequence: CSAPRSRRRETQYF.